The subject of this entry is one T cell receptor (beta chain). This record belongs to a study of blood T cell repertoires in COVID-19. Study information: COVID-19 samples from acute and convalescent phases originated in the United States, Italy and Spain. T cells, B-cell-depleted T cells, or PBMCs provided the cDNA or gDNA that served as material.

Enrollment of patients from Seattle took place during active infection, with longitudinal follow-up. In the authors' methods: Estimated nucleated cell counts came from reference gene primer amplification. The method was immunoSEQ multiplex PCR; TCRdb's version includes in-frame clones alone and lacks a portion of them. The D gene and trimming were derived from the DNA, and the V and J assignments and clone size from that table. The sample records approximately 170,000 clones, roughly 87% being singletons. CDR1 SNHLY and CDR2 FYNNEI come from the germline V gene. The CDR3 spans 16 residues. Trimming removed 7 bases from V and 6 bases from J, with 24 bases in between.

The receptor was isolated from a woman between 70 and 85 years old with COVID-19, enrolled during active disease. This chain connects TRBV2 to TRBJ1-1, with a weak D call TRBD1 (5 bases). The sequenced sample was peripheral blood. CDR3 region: CASTEGRKSVKAEAFF. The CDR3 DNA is TGTGCCAGCACCGAGGGGAGGAAGTCGGTAAAGGCTGAAGCTTTCTTT.